This is a list of T cell receptor beta chains from one sample in a study of cytomegalovirus exposure and HLA in healthy donors. Generated by immunoSEQ multiplex PCR, the TCRdb table keeps only in-frame clones and is missing some. This table has 130,000 to 150,000 clones, roughly 79% appearing once. Sequencing was carried out using PBMCs. The receptors here all came from a woman between 40 and 50 years old in good health and CMV-seropositive. CDR3s include the opening cysteine and the closing phenylalanine or tryptophan. The D gene is left open where the match is weak. Clone size is given for some rows only: seen once, a few or many times, or a class if the clone is expanded.

clone_size	v_call	d_call	j_call	cdr3_nt	cdr3_aa
.	TRBV29-1	TRBD1	TRBJ1-1	TGCAGCGTCCTGGGACAGACTTCAGCGAACACTGAAGCTTTCTTT	CSVLGQTSANTEAFF
few	TRBV7-6	.	TRBJ2-1	TGTGCCAGCAGCTTAGGAGCCTTCTACAATGAGCAGTTCTTC	CASSLGAFYNEQFF
few	TRBV7-9	TRBD2	TRBJ2-5	TGTGCCAGCAGCCGACCGGCGGGGGGCGAGGAGACCCAGTACTTC	CASSRPAGGEETQYF
.	TRBV30	.	TRBJ2-1	TGTGCCTGGAGCCCGAGCGATTACAATGAGCAGTTCTTC	CAWSPSDYNEQFF
.	TRBV29-1	TRBD2	TRBJ2-2	TGCAGCGTCGTTCTAGCGGGGGGGCCGGACACCGGGGAGCTGTTTTTT	CSVVLAGGPDTGELFF
.	TRBV5-4	.	TRBJ2-5	TGTGCCAGCAGCCTCCTGCAAGAGACCCAGTACTTC	CASSLLQETQYF
.	TRBV9	TRBD1	TRBJ2-5	TGTGCCAGCAGCCCGCGAGTGACAGGGACAGAGACCCAGTACTTC	CASSPRVTGTETQYF
.	TRBV7-2	.	TRBJ1-2	TGTGCCAGCACCCCCCAGGCAGGCTACACCTTC	CASTPQAGYTF
once	TRBV9	.	TRBJ2-7	TGTGCCAGCAGCGTAGATCCGACTAGACCCTACGAGCAGTACTTC	CASSVDPTRPYEQYF
.	TRBV4-1	TRBD2	TRBJ2-5	TGCGCCAGCAGCCCCCCAATGGCCCTAGCGGGGGCCGAAGAGACCCAGTACTTC	CASSPPMALAGAEETQYF
.	TRBV5-6	.	TRBJ2-1	TGTGCCAGCAGCTATCCGTGGGGGGGCCCTTACAATGAGCAGTTCTTC	CASSYPWGGPYNEQFF
.	TRBV30	.	TRBJ1-5	TGTGCCTGGAGTGTAGTACAGCACAATCAGCCCCAGCATTTT	CAWSVVQHNQPQHF
.	TRBV28	.	TRBJ2-7	TGTGCCAGCCGTCTTGGCGGAAGAAACGAGCAGTACTTC	CASRLGGRNEQYF
.	TRBV6-5	TRBD1	TRBJ1-6	TGTGCCAGCAGTTACTCGAGGGACAGAAATTCACCCCTCCACTTT	CASSYSRDRNSPLHF
few	TRBV6-6	.	TRBJ1-4	TGTGCCAGCAGTTACCGTCCAGAGGTAAAACTGTTTTTT	CASSYRPEVKLFF
.	TRBV19	TRBD1	TRBJ1-1	TGTGCCAGTTCGACAGGGACCAAGCAAGCTTTCTTC	CASSTGTKQAFF
.	TRBV7-9	.	TRBJ2-7	TGTGCCAGCAGCTTGTCGCTAGATCTCGAGCAGTACTTC	CASSLSLDLEQYF
.	TRBV5-1	.	TRBJ2-3	TGCGCCAGCCGGACAGAAGATTACACAGATACGCAGTATTTT	CASRTEDYTDTQYF
.	TRBV7-9	TRBD1	TRBJ2-7	TGTGCCAGCAGCTTGGGACAGGGGAACTACGAGCAGTACTTC	CASSLGQGNYEQYF